Listed below are T cell receptor beta chains from one sample, sequenced in a study of blood T cell repertoires in COVID-19. TCRdb's copy holds only in-frame clones and misses some; the assay was immunoSEQ multiplex PCR. The repertoire has around 25,000 clones, 90% of them found once; the top ten carry around 10%. Source material: peripheral blood. These receptors came from a man in his sixties or seventies with acute or convalescent COVID-19. Both conserved end residues are part of each CDR3. Each record gives: D gene, J gene, V gene, CDR3 protein. The D gene is left open where the match is weak.

NA	TRBJ2-7	TRBV6-2/TRBV6-3	CASSYPKAGISYEQYF
TRBD2	TRBJ2-3	TRBV6-5	CASNPTSGATDTQYF
TRBD1	TRBJ1-4	TRBV28	CASRADRALREKLFF
NA	TRBJ2-7	TRBV21-1	CASSKGRQEVVNEQYF
TRBD1	TRBJ1-5	TRBV6-5	CASKIQQGSNQPQHF
NA	TRBJ1-1	TRBV29-1	CSVEVLGGGTEAFF
TRBD2	TRBJ2-1	TRBV4-1	CASSALAELYNEQFF
TRBD2	TRBJ2-7	TRBV10-3	CASGPGGEQYF
NA	TRBJ2-3	TRBV5-1	CASSQEATDTQYF
NA	TRBJ1-1	TRBV7-3	CASSDGHLTEAFF
NA	TRBJ1-2	TRBV27	CASSLRGYGYTF
TRBD2	TRBJ2-1	TRBV5-4	CASSLPGLGGEQFF
TRBD2	TRBJ2-1	TRBV4-1	CASSYGLAGIGDSYNEQFF
TRBD1	TRBJ2-7	TRBV14	CASSAIGTGVLGYEQYF
NA	TRBJ1-1	TRBV19	CASSIRPQVMNTEAFF
NA	TRBJ1-3	TRBV3-1/TRBV3-2	CASSQAQGSGNTIYF
NA	TRBJ2-7	TRBV7-2	CASSLHLGREQYF
TRBD1	TRBJ2-1	TRBV29-1	CSVAGTASYNEQFF
NA	TRBJ2-1	TRBV29-1	CSVDGVYNEQFF
NA	TRBJ2-7	TRBV18	CASSPDRSYEQYF
TRBD2	TRBJ2-2	TRBV7-2	CASSFRTSGAGELFF
TRBD1	TRBJ1-2	TRBV6-6	CASRPPGQGTVGYTF
TRBD2	TRBJ2-7	TRBV27	CASSSRAGRAYEQYF
TRBD2	TRBJ2-5	TRBV7-3	CASSPTGLQETQYF
NA	TRBJ1-6	TRBV11-2	CASSTGGPLHF
NA	TRBJ2-1	TRBV28	CASASQGSGYNEQFF
NA	TRBJ2-7	TRBV28	CASSLGSYEQYF
NA	TRBJ2-5	TRBV2	CASSGPGGETQYF
TRBD2	TRBJ2-5	TRBV5-1	CASSLGLAGETGETQYF
TRBD1	TRBJ2-7	TRBV6-5	CASSNRGISYEQYF
NA	TRBJ2-4	TRBV5-6	CASSWGGGNAKNIQYF
NA	TRBJ2-2	TRBV11-2	CASTFNGGALQGELFF
NA	TRBJ1-3	TRBV18	CASSHITGQRSGNTIYF
TRBD2	TRBJ2-3	TRBV19	CASSIAAGDVDTQYF
NA	TRBJ1-2	TRBV9	CASSAGDESYGYTF
TRBD2	TRBJ2-1	TRBV6-6	CASSGTSGNEQFF
NA	TRBJ1-3	TRBV3-1/TRBV3-2	CASSQVTGSGNTIYF
TRBD2	TRBJ2-7	TRBV9	CASSVNSGSSYEQYF
TRBD1	TRBJ1-2	TRBV27	CASSLLRTGGYTF
NA	TRBJ2-7	TRBV12-3/TRBV12-4	CASSSDSSYEQYF
NA	TRBJ1-4	TRBV7-6	CASSFSGRGGEKLFF
NA	TRBJ1-2	TRBV7-9	CASSFRDSSQHGYTF
NA	TRBJ2-1	TRBV6-5	CASSLGVGWNEQFF
TRBD1	TRBJ2-7	TRBV7-3	CASNSGTGDEQYF
NA	TRBJ2-7	TRBV10-1	CASSESQTGGKYEQYF
NA	TRBJ1-6	TRBV18	CASSPRDIDNSPLHF
NA	TRBJ1-4	TRBV28	CASSRQLNEKLFF